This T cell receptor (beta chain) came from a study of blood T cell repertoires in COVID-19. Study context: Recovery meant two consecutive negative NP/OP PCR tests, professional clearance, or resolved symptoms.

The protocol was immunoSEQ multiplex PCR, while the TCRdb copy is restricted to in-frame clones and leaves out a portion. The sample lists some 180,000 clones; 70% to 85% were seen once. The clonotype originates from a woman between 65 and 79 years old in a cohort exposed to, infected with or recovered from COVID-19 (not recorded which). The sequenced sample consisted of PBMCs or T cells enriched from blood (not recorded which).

The CDR3 region is CASSLAGAVNNQPQHF. DNA for the CDR3: TGTGCCAGCAGCTTAGCTGGGGCCGTAAACAATCAGCCCCAGCATTTT. The chain couples TRBV7-8 to TRBJ1-5; a weak D match, TRBD1 (5 bases). The ends were cut back, 0 bases at V and 3 bases at J, with 12 bases in the middle. CDR1 SGHVS and CDR2 FQNEAQ come from the germline V gene. This CDR3 has 16 amino acids.